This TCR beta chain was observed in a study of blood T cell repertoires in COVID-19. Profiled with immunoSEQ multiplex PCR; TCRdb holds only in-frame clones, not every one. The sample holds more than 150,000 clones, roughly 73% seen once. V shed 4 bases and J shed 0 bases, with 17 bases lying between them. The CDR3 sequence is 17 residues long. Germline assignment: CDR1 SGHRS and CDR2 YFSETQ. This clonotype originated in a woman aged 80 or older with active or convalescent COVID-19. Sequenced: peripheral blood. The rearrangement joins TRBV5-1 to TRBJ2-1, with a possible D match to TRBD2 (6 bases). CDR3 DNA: TGCGCCAGCAGCACCCCGGTTGAGGGAGGCTCCTACAATGAGCAGTTCTTC. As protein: CASSTPVEGGSYNEQFF.